Listed here are 16 T cell receptor beta chains from one sample, sequenced in a study of graft-versus-host responses after intestinal transplantation (dated by TCRdb to the early 2020s). Dithiothreitol, EDTA incubations and collagenase D digestion were used to isolate intraepithelial and lamina propria lymphocytes from graft specimens. Library creation used the immunoSEQ multiplex PCR assay. The table comes from immuneACCESS by way of TCRdb, which keeps in-frame sequences with V and J called. Part of the clones is missing from these tables; in studies checked, under half for an unresolved V gene and the rest for unknown reasons. Counted in this sample were a few thousand clones; about 72% of them appeared once. The ten largest clones capture about 12% of the sample. Sample: ileum tissue, taken about 250 days after intestinal transplant. The receptors were gathered from a human patient who received an intestinal transplant, so some T cells may come from the graft donor.

The J gene is TRBJ2-7, the V gene TRBV5-1, with 7 bases matching TRBD1. This CDR3 contains 15 residues. CDR1 and CDR2 from the germline V gene are SGHRS and YFSETQ. The junction had 13 bases not matched to a gene; V was cut back by 7 bases and J by 3 bases. The CDR3 loop reads CASDLRADRRYEQYF. As DNA, the CDR3 is TGCGCCAGCGATCTTAGAGCGGACAGGCGCTACGAGCAGTACTTC.

This rearrangement joins TRBV7-2 to TRBJ2-1; D is possibly TRBD2 (6 bases). CDR3 length equals 16 residues. V shed 5 bases and J shed 8 bases, with 22 bases lying between them. The V gene's germline CDR1 is SGHTA and CDR2 FQGNSA. The CDR3 spells CASSPTGTAQQYEQFF. The DNA for the CDR3 is TGTGCCAGCAGCCCTACCGGGACTGCCCAACAATATGAGCAGTTCTTC. Supplemented by reference TRBV7-2 and TRBJ2-1, the full variable domain reads GAGVSQSPSNKVTEKGKDVELRCDPISGHTALYWYRQSLGQGLEFLIYFQGNSAPDKSGLPSDRFSAERTGGSVSTLTIQRTQQEDSAVYLCASSPTGTAQQYEQFFGPGTRLTVL.

This chain links TRBV4-2 with TRBJ2-3, with a possible D match to TRBD1 (5 bases). CDR3 length equals 16 residues. Germline assignment: CDR1 LGHNA and CDR2 YNFKEQ. V was pared by 0 bases and J by 4 bases, with 14 bases between. The CDR3 DNA follows: TGTGCCAGCAGCCAAGATCAAGCAGAAGGGGCAGATACGCAGTATTTT. Translating it yields CASSQDQAEGADTQYF.

This clone was picked up a small number of times. The chain uses TRBV18 and TRBJ2-7; 9 nucleotides align to TRBD1. This CDR3 is built from 14 residues. Germline V CDR1 and CDR2: KGHSH, LQKENI. Unmatched junction bases numbered 9, after V lost 3 bases and J lost 9 bases. Written as DNA, the CDR3 is TGTGCCAGCTCACCCTCGGGACAGGGAAGCAGGCAGTACTTC. Translating it yields CASSPSGQGSRQYF.

The chain links TRBV11-3 to TRBJ1-1, with a possible D match to TRBD1 (5 bases). CDR1 and CDR2 from the germline V gene are SGHNT and YENEEA. The CDR3 consists of 13 residues. The germline V and J ends were trimmed by 5 bases and 1 base, with 8 bases remaining between them. The CDR3 DNA reads TGTGCCAGCAGCAATACAGGGAACACTGAAGCTTTCTTT. Protein product: CASSNTGNTEAFF.

This chain uses TRBV7-2 with TRBJ1-2, with D perhaps TRBD1 (6 bases). Trimming removed 4 bases at V and 4 bases at J, with 16 bases between. Germline assignment: CDR1 SGHTA and CDR2 FQGNSA. The CDR3 covers 15 residues. For the CDR3, the DNA is TGTGCCAGCAGCTCGAGACAGGATCTTAGCTATGGCTACACCTTC. Translation gives CASSSRQDLSYGYTF. The whole variable domain, remainder taken from reference TRBV7-2 and TRBJ1-2, is GAGVSQSPSNKVTEKGKDVELRCDPISGHTALYWYRQSLGQGLEFLIYFQGNSAPDKSGLPSDRFSAERTGGSVSTLTIQRTQQEDSAVYLCASSSRQDLSYGYTFGSGTRLTVV.

In its sample, this clone was seen a few times. The rearrangement uses TRBV2 and TRBJ2-1; perhaps TRBD2 as D (7 bases). The CDR3 loop spans 13 amino acids. CDR1 and CDR2 (germline): SNHLY, FYNNEI. Trimming removed 6 bases from V and 8 bases from J, with 14 bases in between. The CDR3 is CASRIWGGDEQFF. CDR3 in DNA: TGTGCCAGCAGGATATGGGGGGGCGATGAGCAGTTCTTC.

V and J are TRBV28 and TRBJ2-5, with TRBD2 matching 10 bases. The germline V gene has CDR1 MDHEN and CDR2 SYDVKM. This CDR3 spans 12 amino acids. V was pared by 4 bases and J by 10 bases, with 3 bases of the junction left unmatched. CDR3 DNA sequence: TGTGCCAGCAGTTACCAGCGGGAGGGCCAGTACTTC. Amino acids: CASSYQREGQYF.

This clone was seen only a few times. The chain's CDR3 is CAISGDSWGTYNEQFF. Written as DNA, the CDR3 is TGTGCCATCAGTGGGGACTCTTGGGGTACCTACAATGAGCAGTTCTTC. The gene calls are TRBV10-3 and TRBJ2-1, with D perhaps TRBD2 (6 bases). The CDR3 is made up of 16 amino acids. V lost 4 bases and J 2 bases, leaving 15 bases between the germline ends. Germline loops: CDR1 ENHRY, CDR2 SYGVKD.

There are a few counts of this clone. The V and J genes are TRBV4-1 and TRBJ2-3, with TRBD2 as a possible D gene (6 bases). V was trimmed by 3 bases and J by 0 bases, leaving 19 bases between them. The germline CDR1 and CDR2 sequences are MGHRA and YSYEKL. This CDR3 has 18 amino acids. The CDR3 here is CASSQEPNSGPSTDTQYF. For the CDR3, the DNA is TGCGCCAGCAGCCAGGAGCCCAATAGCGGACCTAGCACAGATACGCAGTATTTT.

This clone is a singleton in its sample. J is TRBJ2-7 and V is TRBV6-5, with a tentative D call TRBD1 (6 bases). The CDR3 contains 14 residues. Per the germline V gene, CDR1 is MNHEY and CDR2 is SVGAGI. V lost 5 bases and J lost 2, with 13 bases in between. The CDR3 protein is CASSPGGQPYEQYF. DNA for the CDR3: TGTGCCAGCAGTCCCGGCGGACAGCCCTACGAGCAGTACTTC.

The chain has TRBV4-3 and TRBJ1-2, with D possibly matching TRBD1 (6 bases). Trimming took 0 bases from V and 5 from J, leaving 13 bases between them. Germline-derived CDR1 and CDR2 are LGHNA and YSLEER. This CDR3 has 15 residues. In DNA form, the CDR3 reads TGCGCCAGCAGCCAAGACAGGGGTGCGGAGTATGGCTACACCTTC. It specifies CASSQDRGAEYGYTF.

This clone turned up a few times. The rearrangement uses TRBV5-1 and TRBJ2-4; 9 bases fit TRBD2. The CDR3 extends over 15 amino acids. CDR1 and CDR2 from the germline V gene are SGHRS and YFSETQ. V lost 4 bases, J lost 7 bases, and 9 bases stayed unmatched. The CDR3 region is CASSASGNYRNIQYF. The CDR3 bases are TGCGCCAGCAGCGCTAGCGGGAATTATCGGAACATTCAGTACTTC.

This chain joins TRBV29-1 and TRBJ2-2; 7 positions agree with TRBD1. Unmatched junction bases numbered 2, after V lost 0 bases and J lost 1 base. The length of the CDR3 is 15 residues. Germline CDR1 SQVTM, CDR2 ANQGSEA. The CDR3 loop reads CSVEEQGWNTGELFF. Here the CDR3 DNA reads TGCAGCGTTGAAGAACAGGGGTGGAACACCGGGGAGCTGTTTTTT.

The rearrangement uses TRBV18 and TRBJ1-5; TRBD1 is a possible D gene (6 bases). CDR1 KGHSH and CDR2 LQKENI come from the germline V gene. This CDR3 contains 17 residues. V was cut by 4 bases and J by 0 bases, with 16 bases left in between. CDR3 coding DNA: TGTGCCAGCTCACTTACGGGGGGGGCGCATAGCAATCAGCCCCAGCATTTT. Its protein product is CASSLTGGAHSNQPQHF.

V and J are TRBV4-1 and TRBJ2-7, with 12 bases that match TRBD2. The length of the CDR3 is 17 residues. V lost 0 bases, J lost 3 bases, and 6 bases stayed unmatched. Germline V CDR1 and CDR2: MGHRA, YSYEKL. CDR3 nucleotide sequence: TGCGCCAGCAGCCAAGATCCGCTAGCGGGGGGGATCTACGAGCAGTACTTC. The encoded protein is CASSQDPLAGGIYEQYF.